What follows are 22 T cell receptor beta chains derived from one specimen sequenced in a study of blood T cell repertoires in COVID-19. The repertoire was sequenced with immunoSEQ multiplex PCR; TCRdb's copy has only in-frame clones and lacks some. The sample yields roughly 20,000 clones, about 89% seen once. The specimen was peripheral blood. These receptors originate from a human donor with active COVID-19. The donor label of this sample is uncertain.

The chain uses TRBV6-2 or TRBV6-3 and TRBJ2-3; 8 bases line up with TRBD1. CDR1 MNHEY and CDR2 SVGEGT come from the germline V gene. V dropped 4 bases and J dropped 2; count of bases not matched to a gene: 2. This CDR3 comprises 14 residues. The CDR3 DNA sequence: TGTGCCAGCAGTTGGGACAGGTCCACAGATACGCAGTATTTT. As protein: CASSWDRSTDTQYF.

The J gene is TRBJ1-1, the V gene TRBV19; no reliable D call. Trimming took 5 bases from V and 1 from J, leaving 11 bases between them. The CDR3 is 14 amino acids. CDR1 is LNHDA, CDR2 SQIVND, per germline (reference sequence). The CDR3 DNA follows: TGTGCCAGTAGTCTAAGAAAGAGGAACACTGAAGCTTTCTTT. Translated: CASSLRKRNTEAFF.

This clone was found once. The chain joins TRBV5-1 to TRBJ1-4; 10 nucleotides match TRBD1. The CDR3 is 15 residues long. Per the germline V gene, CDR1 is SGHRS and CDR2 is YFSETQ. V shed 0 bases, J shed 6 bases, and the junction held 2 bases outside the gene matches. The CDR3 DNA follows: TGCGCCAGCAGCTTGGGAGGGACAGGGGATGAAAAACTGTTTTTT. Translated, it gives CASSLGGTGDEKLFF.

V usage is TRBV12-2 and J usage is TRBJ2-2; the table names TRBD2, a call not compared with the DNA. TRBV12-2 is a pseudogene locus. The length of the CDR3 is 24 residues. The CDR3, as DNA: TGTGCAAGTCGCCCCTGGAGAGCCGCCCGTTTAGTTACTCGGGGGGGCCCGTGTGCCGGGGAGCTGTTTTTT. Its protein is CASRPWRAARLVTRGGPCAGELFF.

This sequence joins TRBV12-5 and TRBJ1-1, with TRBD1 as a possible D gene (6 bases). This CDR3 contains 15 residues. Between the trimmed V and J ends, which lost 1 base and 6 bases, there was a span of 15 bases. Germline V gene sequence: CDR1 LGHNT, CDR2 FRNRAP. The chain's CDR3 is CASGLAIGQQAEAFF. CDR3 sequence (DNA): TGTGCTAGTGGTTTGGCCATCGGACAGCAGGCTGAAGCTTTCTTT.

The chain links TRBV7-9 to TRBJ2-3; 9 bases match TRBD2. The CDR3 runs to 17 residues. V shed 0 bases, J shed 3 bases, and the junction held 7 bases outside the gene matches. CDR1 and CDR2 (germline): SEHNR, FQNEAQ (reference sequence). Written as DNA, the CDR3 is TGTGCCAGCAGCTTAGCGGGGCTAGCGGGGCTTACAGATACGCAGTATTTT. Translation gives CASSLAGLAGLTDTQYF.

V is TRBV19 and J is TRBJ2-5; 7 nucleotides match TRBD2. V shed 11 bases and J 6 bases; nucleotides not matched to a gene: 9. The CDR3 totals 12 residues. CDR1 is LNHDA and CDR2 is SQIVND in the germline V gene (reference sequence). CDR3 sequence: CASSAGDQTQYF. CDR3 coding DNA: TGTGCCTCCTCGGCGGGGGATCAGACCCAGTACTTC.

The table lists this clone with a few counts. CDR3 nucleotide sequence: TGTGCCAGCAGTCCCGTGGGGGGTGCCCTCTACAATGAGCAGTTCTTC. Protein sequence: CASSPVGGALYNEQFF. The rearrangement joins TRBV27 to TRBJ2-1; TRBD2 is a possible D gene (6 bases). Germline CDR1 reads MNHEY; CDR2 reads SMNVEV (reference sequence). This CDR3 contains 16 residues. The V and J ends lost 5 bases and 3 bases respectively, with 17 bases between them.

This rearrangement joins TRBV5-5 to TRBJ1-4; D gene ambiguous. The CDR3 consists of 16 residues. Germline values: CDR1 SGHKS, CDR2 YYEKEE (reference sequence). The V gene lost 0 bases and the J gene lost 3 bases, with 12 bases spanning the gap. The chain's CDR3 is CASSLAVYSSNEKLFF. The CDR3 DNA sequence: TGTGCCAGCAGCTTGGCCGTATACAGTTCTAATGAAAAACTGTTTTTT.

This clone has a single count. Relative to the germline gene, one junction end is altered; a read error may explain this. This sample also contains other DNA sequences that code for the same CDR3. V usage is TRBV19 and J usage is TRBJ2-2, with TRBD1 matching 10 bases. Germline V gives CDR1 LNHDA, CDR2 SQIVND (reference sequence). The CDR3 is 16 amino acids. CDR3 loop: CASSTGTGAGTGELFF. DNA for the CDR3: TGTGCTAGTAGTACAGGGACAGGGGCGGGCACCGGGGAGCTGTTTTTT.

The chain uses TRBV7-3 and TRBJ1-1; D ambiguous. The CDR3 is 13 amino acids. V was shortened by 2 bases and J by 1 base, with 5 bases between the two germline ends. Germline V gene lookup returns CDR1 SGHTA and CDR2 FQGTGA. For the CDR3, the DNA is TGTGCCAGCAGCTTACTCAGGAACACTGAAGCTTTCTTT. It translates to CASSLLRNTEAFF. The entire variable domain, with the rest obtained from reference TRBV7-3 and TRBJ1-1, is as follows: GAGVSQTPSNKVTEKGKYVELRCDPISGHTALYWYRQSLGQGPEFLIYFQGTGAADDSGLPNDRFFAVRPEGSVSTLKIQRTERGDSAVYLCASSLLRNTEAFFGQGTRLTVV.

The rearrangement uses TRBV9 and TRBJ2-1, with unresolved D. Trimming removed 4 bases at V and 2 bases at J, with 13 bases between. The CDR3 length is 15 residues. Germline V gene lookup returns CDR1 SGDLS and CDR2 YYNGEE. The CDR3 is CASSPDFAAYNEQFF. CDR3 sequence (DNA): TGTGCCAGCAGCCCAGACTTCGCTGCCTACAATGAGCAGTTCTTC.

The chain joins TRBV27 to TRBJ1-1, with unresolved D. CDR3 length: 11 amino acids. CDR1 and CDR2 (germline): MNHEY, SMNVEV (reference sequence). V lost 6 bases and J lost 3, with 5 bases in between. The CDR3 DNA reads TGTGCCAGCAGCGGGTACACTGAAGCTTTCTTT. The encoded protein is CASSGYTEAFF.

The gene calls are TRBV28 and TRBJ1-1, with a tentative D call TRBD1 (5 bases). Germline CDR1 is MDHEN and CDR2 is SYDVKM. V dropped 6 bases and J dropped 1 base, with 9 bases sitting between them. This CDR3 has 13 residues. The CDR3 nucleotides are TGTGCCAGCAGCCCCGGACAGAACACTGAAGCTTTCTTT. Its protein product is CASSPGQNTEAFF.

This sequence joins TRBV2 and TRBJ2-1; D gene unclear. The V gene's germline CDR1 is SNHLY and CDR2 FYNNEI. The CDR3 extends over 11 amino acids. V shed 5 bases and J shed 4 bases, with 3 bases lying between them. CDR3 loop: CASSYYNEQFF. CDR3 sequence (DNA): TGTGCCAGCAGTTATTACAATGAGCAGTTCTTC.

V is TRBV7-2 and J is TRBJ2-4, with a possible D match to TRBD2 (6 bases). CDR1 is SGHTA, CDR2 FQGNSA, per germline. The V gene lost 10 bases and the J gene lost 8 bases, with 12 bases spanning the gap. The CDR3 covers 11 residues. The CDR3 sequence is CATRGSDIQYF. The CDR3 nucleotides are TGTGCCACGCGGGGATCTGACATTCAGTACTTC.

This clone was seen only once. The gene calls are TRBV7-8 and TRBJ2-7; a possible D gene is TRBD2 (6 bases). The CDR3 covers 15 residues. V lost 1 base, J lost 4 bases, and 14 bases lay in between. Germline CDR1 SGHVS, CDR2 FQNEAQ. CDR3 residues: CASSLVYAGGYEQYF. DNA for the CDR3: TGTGCCAGCAGCTTAGTTTACGCCGGGGGTTACGAGCAGTACTTC.

This rearrangement joins TRBV2 to TRBJ1-1, with TRBD1 as a possible D gene (5 bases). Trimming took 5 bases from V and 2 from J, leaving 9 bases between them. The CDR3 contains 13 residues. The germline V gene encodes CDR1 SNHLY and CDR2 FYNNEI. CDR3 nucleotide sequence: TGTGCCAGCAGTTTGGACATAAACACTGAAGCTTTCTTT. Its protein is CASSLDINTEAFF.

The gene calls are TRBV25-1 and TRBJ1-6; the match to TRBD1 covers 8 bases. With V trimmed by 8 bases and J by 9 bases, 9 bases remained unmatched. The CDR3 runs 14 residues. The germline V gene encodes CDR1 MGHDK and CDR2 SYGVNS. In DNA form, the CDR3 reads TGTGCCAGCCGCGACCCAGGGGGCTTTTCACCCCTCCACTTT. It codes for CASRDPGGFSPLHF. Full variable domain (remainder filled in from reference TRBV25-1 and TRBJ1-6): EADIYQTPRYLVIGTGKKITLECSQTMGHDKMYWYQQDPGMELHLIHYSYGVNSTEKGDLSSESTVSRIRTEHFPLTLESARPSHTSQYLCASRDPGGFSPLHFGNGTRLTVT.

The CDR3, as DNA: TGTGCCAGCAGCTTGGGGAGTATTAATTCACCCCTCCACTTT. It is translated as CASSLGSINSPLHF. The genes are TRBV7-8 and TRBJ1-6; D unclear. V was shortened by 3 bases and J by 6 bases, with 9 bases between the two germline ends. The CDR3 extends over 14 amino acids. CDR1 is SGHVS and CDR2 is FQNEAQ in the germline V gene.

The chain uses TRBV29-1 and TRBJ1-2; TRBD1 might be the D (6 bases). Looked up from germline, CDR1 is SQVTM and CDR2 is ANQGSEA. The CDR3 spans 10 residues. V was clipped by 4 bases and J by 8 bases, with 8 bases between them. In DNA form, the CDR3 reads TGCAGCGTTGTGACAGGAGGCTACACCTTC. This codes for CSVVTGGYTF.

The chain joins TRBV19 to TRBJ2-6; possible D gene TRBD2, 5 bases. This CDR3 has 16 residues. CDR1 and CDR2 from the germline V gene are LNHDA and SQIVND (reference sequence). V was pared by 5 bases and J by 2 bases, with 13 bases between. The CDR3 here is CASSSTTITGANVLTF. The CDR3 DNA is TGTGCCAGTAGTTCCACGACTATAACTGGGGCCAACGTCCTGACTTTC. Using reference TRBV19 and TRBJ2-6 for the parts outside the CDR3, the full variable domain is DGGITQSPKYLFRKEGQNVTLSCEQNLNHDAMYWYRQDPGQGLRLIYYSQIVNDFQKGDIAEGYSVSREKKESFPLTVTSAQKNPTAFYLCASSSTTITGANVLTFGAGSRLTVL.